This TCR beta chain was sequenced for a study of T-cell memory formation after mild COVID-19. The CDR3 is 16 amino acids. The germline gives CDR1 KGHDR, CDR2 SFDVKD. V lost 3 bases to trimming and J lost 8 bases; unmatched junction nucleotides: 10. TCRdb re-called the 5' RACE reads with MiXCR, one entry per CDR3 protein. This table holds fewer than 450,000 distinct CDR3 sequences, 21% found once. The V call is TRBV24-1, the J call TRBJ2-1; 9 bases map to TRBD2. Sequenced input: PBMCs or a T cell subset sorted from them (not recorded which). This receptor was taken from an adult woman who had mild COVID-19 (a few samples of this study predate the infection). Cell type and time point are not known. CDR3 nucleotides: TGTGCCACCAGTGATGATTTTAGCGGGAGTGGTCATGAGCAGTTCTTC. Protein product: CATSDDFSGSGHEQFF.